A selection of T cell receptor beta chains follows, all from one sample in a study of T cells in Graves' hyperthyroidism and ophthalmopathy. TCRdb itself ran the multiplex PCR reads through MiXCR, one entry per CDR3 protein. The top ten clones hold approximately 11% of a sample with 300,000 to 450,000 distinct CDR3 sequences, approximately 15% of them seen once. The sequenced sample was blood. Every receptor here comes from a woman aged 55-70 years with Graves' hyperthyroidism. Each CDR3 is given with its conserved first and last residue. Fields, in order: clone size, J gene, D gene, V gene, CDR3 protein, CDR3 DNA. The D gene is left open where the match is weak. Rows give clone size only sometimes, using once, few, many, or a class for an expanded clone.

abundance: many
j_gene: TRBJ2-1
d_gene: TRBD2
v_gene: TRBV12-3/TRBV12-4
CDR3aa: CASSLASGRVYNEQFF
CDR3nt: TGTGCCAGCAGTTTAGCGAGCGGGAGGGTTTACAATGAGCAGTTCTTC

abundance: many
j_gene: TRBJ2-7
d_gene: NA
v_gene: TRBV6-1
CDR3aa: CASRIRGTYEQYF
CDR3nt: TGTGCCAGCAGGATTCGGGGCACCTACGAGCAGTACTTC

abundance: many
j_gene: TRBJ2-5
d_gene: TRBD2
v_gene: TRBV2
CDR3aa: CANSPGLAGETQYF
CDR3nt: TGTGCCAACAGTCCCGGACTAGCGGGAGAGACCCAGTACTTC

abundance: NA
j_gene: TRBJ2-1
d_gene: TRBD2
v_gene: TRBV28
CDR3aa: CASSSIPGLAGGGDEQFF
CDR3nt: TGTGCCAGCAGTTCGATCCCGGGACTAGCGGGAGGGGGAGATGAGCAGTTCTTC

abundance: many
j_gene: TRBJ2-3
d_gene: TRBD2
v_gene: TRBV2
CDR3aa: CASSQTSGVPDTQYF
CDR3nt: TGTGCCAGCAGTCAGACTAGCGGGGTCCCAGATACGCAGTATTTT

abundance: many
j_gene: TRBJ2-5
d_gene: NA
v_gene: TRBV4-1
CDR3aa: CASSQYTQETQYF
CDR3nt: TGCGCCAGCAGCCAATACACCCAAGAGACCCAGTACTTC

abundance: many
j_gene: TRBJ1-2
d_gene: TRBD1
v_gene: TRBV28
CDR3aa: CASSLTGVVAGYTF
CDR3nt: TGTGCCAGCAGTCTAACAGGGGTAGTAGCTGGCTACACCTTC

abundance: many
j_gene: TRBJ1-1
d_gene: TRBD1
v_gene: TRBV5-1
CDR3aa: CASSSDRGGTEAFF
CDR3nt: TGCGCCAGCAGCTCCGACAGGGGCGGGACTGAAGCTTTCTTT

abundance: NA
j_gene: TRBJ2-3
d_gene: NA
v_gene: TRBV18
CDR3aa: CASSPAVTDTQYF
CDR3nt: TGTGCCAGCTCACCAGCAGTCACAGATACGCAGTATTTT

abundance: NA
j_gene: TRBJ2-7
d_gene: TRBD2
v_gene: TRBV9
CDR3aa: CASSVGFQGTRDEQYF
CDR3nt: TGTGCCAGCAGCGTTGGATTCCAAGGGACTAGGGACGAGCAGTACTTC

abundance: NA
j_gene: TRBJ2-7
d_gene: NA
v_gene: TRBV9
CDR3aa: CASSVAAYEQYF
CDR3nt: TGTGCCAGCAGCGTAGCCGCCTACGAGCAGTACTTC

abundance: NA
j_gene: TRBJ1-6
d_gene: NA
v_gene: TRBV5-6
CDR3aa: CASSRTSTVNSPLHF
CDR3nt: TGTGCCAGCAGCCGGACCTCGACAGTGAATTCACCCCTCCACTTT

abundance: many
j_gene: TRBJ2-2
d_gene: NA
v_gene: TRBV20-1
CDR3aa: CSARAPNTGELFF
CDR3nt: TGCAGTGCCAGGGCGCCCAACACCGGGGAGCTGTTTTTT

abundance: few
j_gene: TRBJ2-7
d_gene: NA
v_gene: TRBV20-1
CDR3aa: CSALQPGHSSEQYF
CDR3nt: TGCAGTGCTTTACAACCGGGACACTCGTCCGAGCAGTACTTC

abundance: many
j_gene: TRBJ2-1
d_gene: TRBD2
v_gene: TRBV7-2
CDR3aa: CASSPRQRGAPDNEQFF
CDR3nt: TGTGCCAGCAGCCCCCGGCAGCGGGGGGCACCAGACAATGAGCAGTTCTTC

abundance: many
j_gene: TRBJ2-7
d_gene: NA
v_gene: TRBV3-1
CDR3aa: CASSLKGGLEQYF
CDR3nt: TGTGCCAGCAGCCTCAAGGGCGGTCTCGAGCAGTACTTC

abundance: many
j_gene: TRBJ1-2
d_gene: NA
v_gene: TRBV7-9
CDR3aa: CASSLSEAGGYTF
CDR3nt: TGTGCCAGCAGCTTATCCGAGGCTGGAGGCTACACCTTC

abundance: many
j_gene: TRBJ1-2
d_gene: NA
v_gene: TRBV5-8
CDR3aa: CASSSIRTVMRDGYTF
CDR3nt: TGTGCCAGCAGCTCGATAAGGACAGTAATGAGGGATGGCTACACCTTC

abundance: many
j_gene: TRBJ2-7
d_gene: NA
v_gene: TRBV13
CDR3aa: CASSPRDGTYEQYF
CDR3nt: TGTGCCAGCAGCCCCCGGGACGGCACCTACGAGCAGTACTTC

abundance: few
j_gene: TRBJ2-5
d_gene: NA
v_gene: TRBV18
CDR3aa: CASSPRSQAGETQYF
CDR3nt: TGTGCCAGCTCACCACGATCCCAGGCCGGCGAGACCCAGTACTTC

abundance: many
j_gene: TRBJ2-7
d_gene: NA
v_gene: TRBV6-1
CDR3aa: CASSYRDTDYEQYF
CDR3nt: TGTGCCAGCAGCTACCGGGACACAGACTACGAGCAGTACTTC

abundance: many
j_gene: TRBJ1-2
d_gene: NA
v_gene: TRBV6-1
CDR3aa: CASRANIQGGDTF
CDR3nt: TGTGCCAGCAGGGCGAATATACAGGGTGGAGACACCTTC

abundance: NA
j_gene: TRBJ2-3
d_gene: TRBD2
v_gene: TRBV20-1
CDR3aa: CSAKDSPGTSGGGDTQYF
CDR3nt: TGCAGTGCCAAAGATTCACCCGGGACTAGCGGGGGGGGGGATACGCAGTATTTT

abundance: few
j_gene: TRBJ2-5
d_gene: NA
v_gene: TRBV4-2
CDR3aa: CASSQDGQDAFLETQYF
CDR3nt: TGTGCCAGCAGCCAAGACGGGCAGGATGCCTTTCTTGAGACCCAGTACTTC

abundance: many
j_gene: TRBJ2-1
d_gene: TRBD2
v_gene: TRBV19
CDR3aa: CASSRTSGISYNEQFF
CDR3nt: TGTGCCAGTAGTAGAACTAGCGGGATCTCCTACAATGAGCAGTTCTTC

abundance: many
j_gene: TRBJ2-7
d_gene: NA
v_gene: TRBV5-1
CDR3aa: CASSIGGAQNEQYF
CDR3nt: TGCGCCAGCAGCATTGGAGGGGCGCAGAACGAGCAGTACTTC

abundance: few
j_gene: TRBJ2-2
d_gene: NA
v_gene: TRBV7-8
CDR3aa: CASSLVTSAFVGELFF
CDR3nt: TGTGCCAGCAGCTTAGTGACTAGTGCCTTCGTCGGGGAGCTGTTTTTT

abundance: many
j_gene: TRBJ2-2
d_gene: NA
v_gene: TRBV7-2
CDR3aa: CASSASSDTIGELFF
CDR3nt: TGTGCCAGCAGCGCCAGCTCCGACACGATCGGGGAGCTGTTTTTT

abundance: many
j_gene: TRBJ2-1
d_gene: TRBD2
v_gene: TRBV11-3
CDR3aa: CASSLVVAGGGYNEQFF
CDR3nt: TGTGCCAGCAGCTTAGTCGTAGCGGGAGGAGGTTACAATGAGCAGTTCTTC

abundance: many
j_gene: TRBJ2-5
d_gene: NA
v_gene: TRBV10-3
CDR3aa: CAISESTRQETQYF
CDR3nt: TGTGCCATCAGTGAGTCCACACGACAAGAGACCCAGTACTTC

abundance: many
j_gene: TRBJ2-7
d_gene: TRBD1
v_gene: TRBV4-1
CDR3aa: CASSQPRTGPYEQYF
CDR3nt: TGCGCCAGCAGCCAACCTAGGACAGGGCCCTACGAGCAGTACTTC

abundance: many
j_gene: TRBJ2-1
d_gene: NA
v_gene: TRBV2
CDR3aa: CASSPRVPQFF
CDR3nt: TGTGCCAGCAGCCCTAGGGTCCCGCAGTTCTTC

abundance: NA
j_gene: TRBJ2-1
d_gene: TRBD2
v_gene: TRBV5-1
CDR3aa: CASSFGLAAYNEQFF
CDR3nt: TGCGCCAGCAGCTTCGGACTAGCGGCTTACAATGAGCAGTTCTTC

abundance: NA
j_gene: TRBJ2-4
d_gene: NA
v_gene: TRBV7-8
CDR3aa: CASSRGGTKNIQYF
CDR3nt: TGTGCCAGCAGCCGAGGGGGGACCAAAAACATTCAGTACTTC

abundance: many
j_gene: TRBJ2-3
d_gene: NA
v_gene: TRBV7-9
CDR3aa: CASSGSSTDTQYF
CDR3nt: TGTGCCAGCAGCGGCTCCAGTACAGATACGCAGTATTTT

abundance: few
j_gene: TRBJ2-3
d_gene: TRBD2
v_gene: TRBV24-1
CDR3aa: CATSEYIGGGPDTQYF
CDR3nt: TGTGCCACCAGTGAATACATCGGGGGGGGGCCAGATACGCAGTATTTT